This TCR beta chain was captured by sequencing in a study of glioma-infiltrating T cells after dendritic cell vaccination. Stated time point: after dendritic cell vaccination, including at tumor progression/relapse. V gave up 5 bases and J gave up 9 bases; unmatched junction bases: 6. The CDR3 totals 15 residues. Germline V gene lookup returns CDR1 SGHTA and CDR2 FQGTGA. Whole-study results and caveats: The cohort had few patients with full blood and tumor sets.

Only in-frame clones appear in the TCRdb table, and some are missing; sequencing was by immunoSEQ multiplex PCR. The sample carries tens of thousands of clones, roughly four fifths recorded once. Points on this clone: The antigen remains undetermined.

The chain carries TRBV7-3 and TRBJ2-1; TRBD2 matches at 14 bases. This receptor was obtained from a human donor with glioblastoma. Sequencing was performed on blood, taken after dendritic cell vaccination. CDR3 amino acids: CASSPRTSGGFEQFF. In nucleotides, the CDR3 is TGTGCCAGCAGCCCGCGGACTAGCGGGGGGTTTGAGCAGTTCTTC.